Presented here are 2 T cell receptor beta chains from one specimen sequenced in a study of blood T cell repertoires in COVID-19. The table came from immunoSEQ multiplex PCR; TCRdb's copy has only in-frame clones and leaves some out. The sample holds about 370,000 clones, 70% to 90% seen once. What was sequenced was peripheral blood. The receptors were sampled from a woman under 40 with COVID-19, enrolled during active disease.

The CDR3 nucleotides read TGTGCCAGCTTCAGTACTATACCTACCGGGGGGGCCCTCCACTTT. Its translation is CASFSTIPTGGALHF. The V call is TRBV28, the J call TRBJ1-6; D possibly corresponds to TRBD1 (5 bases). The CDR3 is 15 residues long. Germline V gives CDR1 MDHEN, CDR2 SYDVKM. The germline V and J ends were trimmed by 8 bases and 14 bases, with 25 bases remaining between them.

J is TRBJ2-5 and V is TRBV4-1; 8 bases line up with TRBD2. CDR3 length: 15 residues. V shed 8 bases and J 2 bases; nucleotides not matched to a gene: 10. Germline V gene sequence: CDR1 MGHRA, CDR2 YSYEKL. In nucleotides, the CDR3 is TGCGCCAGCCGATTAAGCGGGGGCCTACAAGAGACCCAGTACTTC. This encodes CASRLSGGLQETQYF.